Listed here are 8 T cell receptor beta chains from one sample, sequenced in a study of cytomegalovirus exposure and HLA in healthy donors. It was with 60 Vbeta and 13 Jbeta primers that the PCR ran. Sequencing was performed with immunoSEQ multiplex PCR; in TCRdb, only in-frame clones are kept and a portion is missing. Here the sample spans around 110,000 clones, just over 65% being singletons. Material: PBMCs. All receptors derive from a man aged 18 to 35 in good health and CMV-seronegative.

The chain uses TRBV25-1 and TRBJ1-2; D is possibly TRBD1 (5 bases). Germline-derived CDR1 and CDR2 are MGHDK and SYGVNS. The V gene lost 1 base and the J gene lost 8 bases, with 17 bases spanning the gap. CDR3 size: 15 residues. The CDR3 here is CASSESLTAPIGYTF. The CDR3 bases are TGTGCCAGCAGTGAATCCCTGACAGCGCCTATAGGCTACACCTTC.

This sequence joins TRBV5-1 and TRBJ2-5; D is uncertain. There are 15 residues in the CDR3. Trimming cost V 0 bases and J 4 bases, with 13 bases left between them. The germline CDR1 and CDR2 sequences are SGHRS and YFSETQ. CDR3 DNA: TGCGCCAGCAGCTTGGCCGCGCGTGTCGCAGAGACCCAGTACTTC. It translates to CASSLAARVAETQYF.

J is TRBJ1-1 and V is TRBV4-1; D is unclear. Trimming pared 4 bases from V and 11 bases from J, leaving 20 bases between. This CDR3 is 14 amino acids long. Per germline, CDR1 MGHRA and CDR2 YSYEKL. This CDR3 reads CASSPSPNAYPAFF. CDR3 sequence (DNA): TGCGCCAGCAGCCCAAGTCCCAATGCCTACCCCGCTTTCTTT.

The V call is TRBV10-3, the J call TRBJ2-2; TRBD1 matches at 9 bases. The CDR3 covers 15 residues. V was clipped by 0 bases and J by 7 bases; unmatched bases: 3. The germline V gene encodes CDR1 ENHRY and CDR2 SYGVKD. Here the CDR3 reads CAISESGQGSGELFF. As DNA, the CDR3 is TGTGCCATCAGTGAGTCGGGACAGGGAAGCGGGGAGCTGTTTTTT.

The V call is TRBV6-5, the J call TRBJ1-1; maybe TRBD1 (6 bases). The CDR3 consists of 14 residues. V lost 7 bases and J 4 bases, leaving 16 bases between the germline ends. Germline V gene data show CDR1 as MNHEY and CDR2 as SVGAGI. The CDR3 reads CASKSMGGLTEAFF. The CDR3 bases are TGTGCCAGCAAGTCGATGGGGGGGCTCACTGAAGCTTTCTTT.

The CDR3 protein is CAWSVGGGTEAFF. As DNA, the CDR3 is TGTGCCTGGAGTGTAGGGGGGGGAACTGAAGCTTTCTTT. The rearrangement links TRBV30 to TRBJ1-1, with D possibly matching TRBD1 (6 bases). CDR3 length: 13 amino acids. Trimming stripped 0 bases from V and 5 bases from J, with 10 bases between. Germline values: CDR1 GTSNPN, CDR2 SVGIG (reference sequence).

The chain links TRBV9 to TRBJ2-5; 7 bases align to TRBD2. The end of the DNA fits TRBJ2-7 better, so the J call may be wrong. The length of the CDR3 is 13 residues. Germline loops: CDR1 SGDLS, CDR2 YYNGEE. The CDR3 region has the DNA TGTGCCAGCAGCGCCGGGGGGTTGGGCGAGCAGTACTTC. It is translated as CASSAGGLGEQYF.

The rearrangement uses TRBV11-2 and TRBJ2-5, with 10 nucleotides matching TRBD2. The V segment lost 5 bases and the J segment 3 bases; nucleotides outside the gene matches: 6. The CDR3 is 15 amino acids. Per germline, CDR1 SGHAT and CDR2 FQNNGV. CDR3 in amino acids: CASSQGLAVEETQYF. CDR3 nucleotide sequence: TGTGCCAGCAGCCAAGGACTAGCGGTTGAAGAGACCCAGTACTTC.